The present entry profiles one TCR beta chain with its context. The sample is drawn from a study of early T cells in non-severe SARS-CoV-2 infection. Turning to the study itself: Sequenced material consisted of bulk RNA (from unsorted whole blood), and chains were unpaired.

Trimming removed 1 base at V and 5 bases at J, with 12 bases between. The length of the CDR3 is 15 residues. Germline assignment: CDR1 SEHNR and CDR2 FQNEAQ (reference sequence). A single record per CDR3 protein comes from TCRdb applying MiXCR to the 5' RACE reads. The top ten clones hold roughly 8.3% of a sample with about 66,000 distinct CDR3 sequences, under 15% of them seen once. V and J are TRBV7-9 and TRBJ1-3; D is undetermined. The source is an adult who was a healthcare worker with PCR-confirmed SARS-CoV-2 infection or an uninfected control (not recorded which). Sequencing input: whole blood. CDR3 sequence reads: CASSLVPEKRNTIYF. In nucleotides, the CDR3 is TGTGCCAGCAGCTTAGTCCCGGAGAAACGAAACACCATATATTTT.